This T cell receptor beta chain was obtained from a study of CD8 T cells in Susac syndrome. Treatment-naive patients with stable or active relapsing-remitting disease were the multiple sclerosis controls. Negative isolation yielded the CD8+ and CD4+ T cells, while FACS enriched the TEMRA cells. The authors reverse transcribed roughly 0.5 to 1 ug RNA with random hexamers. With immunoSEQ multiplex PCR, TCR beta CDR3 was amplified across 54 Vbeta and 13 Jbeta. TCRdb re-analysed the immunoSEQ multiplex PCR reads in MiXCR, keeping a single row per CDR3 protein. This table holds approximately 150,000 distinct CDR3 sequences, roughly 95% found once. Trimming pared 2 bases from V and 7 bases from J, leaving 14 bases between. Germline assignment: CDR1 DFQATT and CDR2 SNEGSKA (reference sequence). The CDR3 spans 13 residues.

The specimen sequenced was CD4+ T cells from PBMCs. The TCR was taken from a human donor with multiple sclerosis. The gene calls are TRBV20-1 and TRBJ1-1; D is unclear. The CDR3 DNA reads TGCAGTGCTAGACCCCGGAGCGACCATGAAGCTTTCTTT. This translates into CSARPRSDHEAFF.